A single T cell receptor (beta chain) is shown here with its context. The antigen is not known. The data were obtained in a study of T-cell memory formation after mild COVID-19. Overall study results and limits: Within pre-infection memory, some responding clones were found, suggesting cross-reactive memory joined. The authors left the SARS-CoV-2 specificity of second-wave clones peaking on day 37 unconfirmed.

TCRdb passed the 5' RACE reads through MiXCR, listing each CDR3 protein once. This sample yields roughly 340,000 distinct CDR3 sequences, of which 20% to 25% are seen a single time; roughly 21% belongs to the top ten. The germline V and J ends were trimmed by 1 base and 0 bases, with 6 bases remaining between them. The CDR3 is 14 residues long. Germline assignment: CDR1 SGHVS and CDR2 FQNEAQ. This clonotype originated in a man in his late teens or twenties who had mild COVID-19 (a few samples of this study predate the infection). Cell type and time point are not known. This chain connects TRBV7-8 to TRBJ2-5; no clear D. The sample comprised PBMCs or a T cell subset sorted from them (not recorded which). The CDR3 nucleotides are TGTGCCAGCAGCTTAGGCAGACACCAAGAGACCCAGTACTTC. Amino acids: CASSLGRHQETQYF.